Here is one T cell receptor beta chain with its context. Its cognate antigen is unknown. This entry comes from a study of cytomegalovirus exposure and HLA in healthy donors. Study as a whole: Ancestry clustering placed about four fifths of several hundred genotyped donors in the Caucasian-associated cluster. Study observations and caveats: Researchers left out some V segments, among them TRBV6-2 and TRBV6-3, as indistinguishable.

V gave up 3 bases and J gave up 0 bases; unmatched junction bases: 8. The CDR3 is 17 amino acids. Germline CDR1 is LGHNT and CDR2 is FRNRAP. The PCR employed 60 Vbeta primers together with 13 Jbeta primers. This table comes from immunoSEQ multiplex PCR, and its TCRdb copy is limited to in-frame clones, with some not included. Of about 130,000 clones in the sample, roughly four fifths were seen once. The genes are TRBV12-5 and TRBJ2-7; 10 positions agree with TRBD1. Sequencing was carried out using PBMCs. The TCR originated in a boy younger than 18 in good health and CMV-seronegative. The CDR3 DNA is TGTGCTAGTGGTTTACCCCTGGGGGACAGGGGCTCCTACGAGCAGTACTTC. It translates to CASGLPLGDRGSYEQYF.